The clone carrying this TCR beta chain was observed a handful of times. Its antigen is as yet unknown. The CDR3 has 15 residues. The ends were cut back, 3 bases at V and 1 base at J, with 12 bases in the middle. Germline CDR1 reads ENHRY; CDR2 reads SYGVKD. The entry originates in a study of T cell repertoires in cytomegalovirus infection. TCRdb itself ran the reads through MiXCR, one entry per CDR3 protein. Found here are 250,000 to 300,000 distinct CDR3 sequences, approximately 22% of them singletons; the top ten hold approximately 19%. The receptor was isolated from a human donor in good health (CMV status not recorded). Some clones in this sample may be carry-over from other donors' samples. This material consisted of cultured PBMCs, taken from culture after CMV antigen stimulation. The genes are TRBV10-3 and TRBJ1-1; the D gene is possibly TRBD1 (5 bases). CDR3 amino acids: CAISERGTPNTEAFF. The CDR3 nucleotides are TGTGCCATCAGTGAAAGGGGAACCCCGAACACTGAAGCTTTCTTT.